This TCR beta chain was identified during a study of Graves' ophthalmopathy and Graves' hyperthyroidism (dated 2018 in TCRdb). Notes on the research overall: Peripheral blood was collected before any treatment was given, at the time of initial diagnosis. The 90 to 100 discovery patients were randomly divided into training and test sets at a 7:3 ratio. Once sampling was done, hyperthyroidism patients were given methimazole at a starting dose of 30 mg daily, while ophthalmopathy patients were given high-dose intravenous methylprednisolone. In several hyperthyroidism patients, the T-cell repertoire of thyroid tissue was compared with the T-cell repertoire of blood. In total, 135 blood samples were TCR-sequenced: 43 ophthalmopathy, some 75 hyperthyroidism and some 17 hyperthyroidism-to-ophthalmopathy patients. The study used signatures of the TCR beta repertoire to tell Graves' ophthalmopathy apart from Graves' hyperthyroidism and to predict which patients would progress to ophthalmopathy. An independent validation cohort was composed of around 19 hyperthyroidism patients and 17 patients who later progressed from hyperthyroidism to ophthalmopathy. To explore V-J signatures distinguishing ophthalmopathy from hyperthyroidism, a discovery set of roughly 100 patients (about 41 ophthalmopathy, about 57 stable hyperthyroidism) was enrolled. Results the study describes overall, beyond this receptor: In validation, the model predicted ophthalmopathy progression with about 64% sensitivity and 72.22% specificity; 12 predicted patients were CT-confirmed with GO in a median of approximately 6.2 months. Most expanded thyroid clonotypes with frequency above 0.001 were also detected in blood, suggesting blood repertoires may reflect the thyroid immune response. No statistical method was used to predetermine the sample size, and group allocation was not hidden from the investigators. In cross-validation, the 13-signature model distinguished ophthalmopathy from stable hyperthyroidism with about 87% sensitivity and around 82% specificity, and in the test set the corresponding values were about 80% and 75%.

This clonotype was observed many times. No cognate antigen has been identified for it. The record has no base qualities; no much larger clone is one base away. TCR beta CDR3 regions were amplified from RNA transcripts for repertoire sequencing. A first-round RT-PCR used HTBI primers with the Qiagen OneStep RT-PCR kit, followed by a second-round multiplex PCR, size selection and purification. Libraries were sequenced on an Illumina HiSeq2000 using paired-end 100 bp reads. Concerning the study's data processing: Reads were processed with SOAPnuke, discarding reads with adapters, uncalled bases, mean Phred below 15, or no exact constant-primer or identifier match. COPE v1.2.5 was used to merge high-quality paired reads. Clonotypes were defined as unique nucleotide sequences and were aligned to IMGT TRB V, D and J references using MiTCR v1.1. The analysis was limited to V-J combinations with a frequency above 0.0001, which together covered roughly 99% of the repertoires. For each V-J combination, a TCR clonal expansion and chaos score was defined as F50 clonal expansion divided by the chaos observed in the TCRdist matrix. Welch's t-statistics and random forest were used to narrow the features down to 13 V-J combinations, which were then fed into a naive Bayes classifier. The similarity between thyroid and blood repertoires was quantified using the Morisita-Horn index. TCRdb itself trimmed the public reads at Q25 with fastp, ran MiXCR and retained productive beta chains. Rows are unified per CDR3 protein, each entry keeping the most common DNA and genes. These V and J calls are TCRdb output, not the study's own analysis. This sample has about half a million distinct CDR3 sequences in its table, and roughly 14% of those were observed once. The top ten hold 9.5% to 10% of the sample.

Spanning cysteine to phenylalanine, the CDR3 consists of 12 amino acids. Only the CDR3 DNA stays, 36 bases, in frame from base 1. For this chain, trimming is 1 base at the V end and 5 bases at the J end, and the number of junction bases without a gene match is 2. Per the germline V gene, SQVTM is the CDR1 and ANQGSEA is the CDR2. The ophthalmopathy patients had moderately to severely active disease, with a Clinical Activity Score of 3 or higher, a NOSPECS grade of 4 or higher, and a disease duration of less than 3 months. Anyone with other autoimmune diseases, uncontrolled infections, pregnancy or lactation was excluded from the study. Clinical symptoms, serum thyroxine, TRAb, thyroid ultrasound and orbital computed tomography were used for diagnosis. Using Ficoll-Paque density gradient centrifugation, PBMCs were isolated from less than 13 ml of fresh peripheral blood. Total RNA was extracted using Trizol reagent, and RNA quality was checked on an Agilent 2100 Bioanalyzer.

The rearranged chain carries TRBV29-1 and TRBJ2-7; 7 central nucleotides agree with TRBD1. The sample comprised blood. This clonotype originated in a woman aged 25 to 39 with Graves' ophthalmopathy. Donor details come from another sample of the same person, matched by shared clones. The CDR3 protein: CSVEATGHEQYF. The DNA reads as follows: TGCAGCGTTGAAGCGACAGGGCACGAGCAGTACTTC.